One sample yielded the 18 T cell receptor beta chains listed below, sequenced in a study of T cell repertoires in cytomegalovirus infection. TCRdb re-called the reads with MiXCR, one entry per CDR3 protein. The table includes about 680,000 distinct CDR3 sequences, 20% to 30% detected once. Sequenced material: CD8+ T cells from PBMCs. These receptors all come from a human donor in good health (CMV status not recorded). Some clones in this sample may be carry-over from other donors' samples.

The rearrangement links TRBV7-9 to TRBJ1-1; 9 bases align to TRBD1. This CDR3 has 14 residues. V was clipped by 5 bases and J by 6 bases; unmatched bases: 7. From germline, CDR1 is SEHNR and CDR2 FQNEAQ (reference sequence). CDR3 residues: CASSPGQGLPEAFF. CDR3 DNA sequence: TGTGCCAGCAGCCCGGGACAGGGATTACCTGAAGCTTTCTTT.

The chain employs TRBV5-5 and TRBJ2-7, with D possibly called TRBD1 or TRBD2 (5 bases each). The germline V gene encodes CDR1 SGHKS and CDR2 YYEKEE (reference sequence). V shed 2 bases and J shed 5 bases, with 14 bases lying between them. The CDR3 has 14 amino acids. The CDR3 loop reads CASSLGAGTDEQYV. The CDR3 coding sequence is TGTGCCAGCAGCTTAGGGGCAGGGACGGACGAGCAGTACGTC.

V gene TRBV7-6 combines with J gene TRBJ2-1, with TRBD2 identical over 12 bases. Trimming at V came to 3 bases and at J to 10 bases, leaving 4 bases not matched to a gene. This CDR3 comprises 14 residues. Germline loops: CDR1 SGHVS, CDR2 FNYEAQ. The CDR3 sequence: CASSFRLAGDEQFF. CDR3 DNA sequence: TGTGCCAGCAGCTTTAGACTAGCGGGGGACGAGCAGTTCTTC.

The V call is TRBV7-2, the J call TRBJ1-1, with 7 bases identical to TRBD1. The V segment lost 3 bases and the J segment 0 bases; nucleotides outside the gene matches: 4. Looked up from germline, CDR1 is SGHTA and CDR2 is FQGNSA. CDR3 length: 15 amino acids. CDR3 sequence (DNA): TGTGCCAGCAGCTTTGGACAGGTCATGAACACTGAAGCTTTCTTT. It is translated as CASSFGQVMNTEAFF.

This clonotype occurred many times. The rearrangement links TRBV7-2 to TRBJ1-2, with TRBD1 identical over 9 bases. The length of the CDR3 is 18 residues. V was pared by 4 bases and J by 7 bases, with 19 bases of the junction left unmatched. Germline loops: CDR1 SGHTA, CDR2 FQGNSA. The CDR3 protein is CASSSSASSGTGYFGYTF. The CDR3 region has the DNA TGTGCCAGCAGCTCCAGTGCATCCTCCGGGACAGGGTACTTTGGCTACACCTTC.

There are many counts of this clonotype. This chain connects TRBV4-3 to TRBJ2-2; D gene ambiguous. The CDR3 is made up of 14 amino acids. The V end lost 4 bases, the J end lost 0 bases, and 6 bases lay between the germline ends. The germline gives CDR1 LGHNA, CDR2 YSLEER. In nucleotides, the CDR3 is TGCGCCAGCAGCCGCGGTCCGAACACCGGGGAGCTGTTTTTT. As protein: CASSRGPNTGELFF.

Comments on this clonotype: Since a much larger clone is just one base distant, this may be a read error. This rearrangement joins TRBV7-6 to TRBJ2-1; 10 bases fit TRBD2. Germline loops: CDR1 SGHVS, CDR2 FNYEAQ. This CDR3 has 17 amino acids. CDR3 sequence: CASSSQTSGFSHNEQFF. The CDR3 bases are TGTGCCAGCAGCTCCCAGACTAGCGGGTTCTCCCACAATGAGCAGTTCTTC.

This clonotype was counted between two and nine times. The chain carries TRBV5-1 and TRBJ1-1; D unclear. Germline CDR1 reads SGHRS; CDR2 reads YFSETQ. This CDR3 contains 14 residues. V was trimmed by 4 bases and J by 4 bases, leaving 14 bases between them. CDR3 DNA sequence: TGCGCCAGCAGCCGGACTGAAGGGAGCACTGAAGCTTTCTTT. Its translation: CASSRTEGSTEAFF.

The J gene is TRBJ2-1, the V gene TRBV20-1; no clear D. The CDR3 totals 15 residues. The V end was cut by 0 bases, the J end by 2 bases, with 11 bases between. The germline gives CDR1 DFQATT, CDR2 SNEGSKA (reference sequence). The CDR3 DNA reads TGCAGTGCTAGAGATGATAGTTTTGCCTACAATGAGCAGTTCTTC. Translating it yields CSARDDSFAYNEQFF.

The gene calls are TRBV6-2 or TRBV6-3 and TRBJ1-5; TRBD1 agrees at 9 bases. From germline, CDR1 is MNHEY and CDR2 SVGEGT. The CDR3 totals 13 residues. With V trimmed by 6 bases and J by 7 bases, 4 bases remained unmatched. CDR3 in amino acids: CASSTGGHQPQHF. Here the CDR3 DNA reads TGTGCCAGCAGCACAGGGGGCCACCAGCCCCAGCATTTT.

This clonotype was detected ten times or more. This chain uses TRBV7-3 with TRBJ1-3; D unresolved. Germline V gives CDR1 SGHTA, CDR2 FQGTGA. Trimming took off 9 bases at V and 2 bases at J, with 11 bases between the two ends. The CDR3 is 13 residues long. CDR3 loop: CASSQVPGNTIYF. The CDR3 region has the DNA TGTGCCAGTTCACAAGTACCTGGAAACACCATATATTTT.

The gene calls are TRBV29-1 and TRBJ2-3; 11 nucleotides agree with TRBD1. Unmatched junction bases numbered 8, after V lost 3 bases and J lost 3 bases. The CDR3 totals 16 residues. CDR1 SQVTM and CDR2 ANQGSEA come from the germline V gene. CDR3 amino acids: CSVDPGQGATTDTQYF. CDR3 in DNA: TGCAGCGTTGACCCCGGACAGGGGGCTACGACAGATACGCAGTATTTT.

The CDR3 reads CASSLKGGRKAFF. The CDR3 region has the DNA TGCGCCAGCAGCTTAAAGGGAGGGAGAAAAGCTTTCTTT. This chain joins TRBV4-3 and TRBJ1-1; D gene uncertain. V lost 5 bases, J lost 9 bases, and 16 bases lay in between. From germline, CDR1 is LGHNA and CDR2 YSLEER. There are 13 residues in the CDR3.

The CDR3 region is CSVNLPDPTPNYEQYF. The DNA for the CDR3 is TGCAGCGTAAACCTTCCCGACCCAACCCCCAACTACGAGCAGTACTTC. This rearrangement joins TRBV29-1 to TRBJ2-7; D remains ambiguous. Germline CDR1 is SQVTM and CDR2 is ANQGSEA. V was shortened by 6 bases and J by 3 bases, with 24 bases between the two germline ends. This CDR3 is 16 amino acids long.

The chain is built from TRBV20-1 and TRBJ1-5; no definite D call. Trimming left V 0 bases short and J 3 bases short, with 6 bases between. Per the germline V gene, CDR1 is DFQATT and CDR2 is SNEGSKA (reference sequence). CDR3 length: 13 amino acids. CDR3 residues: CSAREGFNQPQHF. The CDR3 DNA follows: TGCAGTGCTAGAGAGGGGTTCAATCAGCCCCAGCATTTT.

This clonotype was observed a handful of times. The chain links TRBV15 to TRBJ2-7; D might be TRBD1 (5 bases). This CDR3 contains 15 residues. V was shortened by 0 bases and J by 0 bases, with 9 bases between the two germline ends. Germline V gene data show CDR1 as LNHNV and CDR2 as YYDKDF (reference sequence). The CDR3 is CATSRDRAPSYEQYF. CDR3 coding DNA: TGTGCCACCAGCAGAGACAGGGCGCCCTCCTACGAGCAGTACTTC. The whole variable domain, filled in from reference TRBV15 and TRBJ2-7, reads DAMVIQNPRYQVTQFGKPVTLSCSQTLNHNVMYWYQQKSSQAPKLLFHYYDKDFNNEADTPDNFQSRRPNTSFCFLDIRSPGLGDTAMYLCATSRDRAPSYEQYFGPGTRLTVT.

This clonotype was seen more than once but under ten times. The V and J genes are TRBV5-1 and TRBJ1-1; 7 bases map to TRBD1. The CDR3 has 14 residues. The germline V gene encodes CDR1 SGHRS and CDR2 YFSETQ. J was trimmed by 7 bases and V by 4 bases; bases with no gene match: 10. The CDR3 nucleotides read TGCGCCAGCAGCGTTGGAACAGGGGTCGATGAAGCTTTCTTT. It translates to CASSVGTGVDEAFF.

This clonotype has more than one count but fewer than ten. The V gene is TRBV20-1, the J gene TRBJ1-2; weak D call: TRBD1 (5 bases). Trimming took 4 bases from V and 4 from J, leaving 13 bases between them. This CDR3 comprises 13 residues. Germline V gene lookup returns CDR1 DFQATT and CDR2 SNEGSKA (reference sequence). This CDR3 reads CSANSPGTYGYTF. In DNA, the CDR3 is TGCAGTGCTAACTCACCAGGGACCTATGGCTACACCTTC.